This T cell receptor beta chain originates from a study of blood T cell repertoires in COVID-19. Study at large: The study drew acute and convalescent COVID-19 samples from the United States, Italy and Spain. T cells, B-cell-depleted T cells, or PBMCs supplied cDNA or gDNA.

Seattle patients were enrolled while actively infected and followed longitudinally. Assay used: immunoSEQ multiplex PCR; TCRdb lists only in-frame clones, some missing. The sample shows 350,000 to 400,000 clones, roughly 90% of them seen only once. This CDR3 contains 17 residues. Germline CDR1 KGHSH, CDR2 LQKENI. V was pared by 2 bases and J by 0 bases, with 14 bases between. Sequencing used peripheral blood. V is TRBV18 and J is TRBJ2-1; no firm D call. This clonotype was obtained from a woman aged 55 to 70 with COVID-19, enrolled during active disease. CDR3 DNA sequence: TGTGCCAGCTCACCATTCCTTAGTGAGAGCTCCTACAATGAGCAGTTCTTC. Protein: CASSPFLSESSYNEQFF.